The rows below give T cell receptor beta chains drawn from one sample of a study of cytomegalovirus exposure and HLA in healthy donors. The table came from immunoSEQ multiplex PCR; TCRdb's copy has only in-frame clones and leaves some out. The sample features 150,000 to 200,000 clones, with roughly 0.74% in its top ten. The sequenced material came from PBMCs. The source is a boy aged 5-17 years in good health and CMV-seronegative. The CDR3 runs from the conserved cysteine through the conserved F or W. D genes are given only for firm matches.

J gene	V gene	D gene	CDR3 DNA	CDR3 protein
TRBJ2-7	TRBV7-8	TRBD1	TGTGCCAGCAGCTTAAGGACAGGGAGCGAGCAGTACTTC	CASSLRTGSEQYF
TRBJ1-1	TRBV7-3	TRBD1	TGTGCCAGCAGCCGAACAGGACAGGGGAGTACTGAAGCTTTCTTT	CASSRTGQGSTEAFF
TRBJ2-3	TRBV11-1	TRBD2	TGTGCCAGCAGCCGCTCGGGACTAGCAACTGATACGCAGTATTTT	CASSRSGLATDTQYF
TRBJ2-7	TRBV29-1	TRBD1	TGCAGCGTTGAGTTGGGACAGGGCTACGAGCAGTACTTC	CSVELGQGYEQYF
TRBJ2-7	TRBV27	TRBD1	TGTGCCAGCAGTTTATTTGACAGGGCAAGGGACGAGCAGTACTTC	CASSLFDRARDEQYF
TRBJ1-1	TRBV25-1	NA	TGTGCCACCCTCGGGAGTGAAGCTTTCTTT	CATLGSEAFF
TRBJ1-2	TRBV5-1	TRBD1	TGCGCCAGCAGCTCGGGACAGCCCGGAGATGGCTACACCTTC	CASSSGQPGDGYTF
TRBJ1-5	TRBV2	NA	TGTGCCAGCAGTGAAACTGGGGGGGATAGCAATCAGCCCCAGCATTTT	CASSETGGDSNQPQHF
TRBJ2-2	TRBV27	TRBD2	TGTGCCAGCAGTTTTGAAAGCGGGGAGGCCGGGGAGCTGTTTTTT	CASSFESGEAGELFF
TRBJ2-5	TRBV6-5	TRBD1	TGTGCCAGCAGTGGGACAGGGGTAGGGGAGACCCAGTACTTC	CASSGTGVGETQYF
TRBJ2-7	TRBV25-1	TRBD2	TGTGCCAGCAGTGAAAGACGGGGGGACTACGAGCAGTACTTC	CASSERRGDYEQYF
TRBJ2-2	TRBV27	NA	TGTGCCAGCAGTCCGACTAACACCGGGGAGCTGTTTTTT	CASSPTNTGELFF
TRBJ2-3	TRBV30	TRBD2	TGTGCCTGGAGTACGGGACTACAGTCCCCCGATACGCAGTATTTT	CAWSTGLQSPDTQYF
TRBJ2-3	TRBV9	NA	TGTGCCAGCAGCGCCTACCCAAAACCCACAGATACGCAGTATTTT	CASSAYPKPTDTQYF
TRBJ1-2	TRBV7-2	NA	TGTGCCAGCAGCTCGCCTGGGGGGGGCCATGGCTACACCTTC	CASSSPGGGHGYTF
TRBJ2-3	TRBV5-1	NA	TGCGCCAGCAGCTTGTCTTCGGAGGCCTTAGGCACAGATACGCAGTATTTT	CASSLSSEALGTDTQYF
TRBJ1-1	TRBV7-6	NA	TGTGCCAGCACATACAGGGATGGGAACACTGAAGCTTTCTTT	CASTYRDGNTEAFF
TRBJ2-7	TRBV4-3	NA	TGCGCCAGCAGCCAAGATTTCCGGGTACACGAGCAGTACTTC	CASSQDFRVHEQYF
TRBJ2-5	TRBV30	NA	TGTGCCTGGAGTGTACAAGATCGGACTAACCAGTACTTC	CAWSVQDRTNQYF
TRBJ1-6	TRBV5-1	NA	TGCGCCAGCAGCTCGACAACGGGAAATAATTCACCCCTCCACTTT	CASSSTTGNNSPLHF
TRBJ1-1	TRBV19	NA	TGTGCCAGTAGTATTGGGGGGAATACTGAAGCTTTCTTT	CASSIGGNTEAFF
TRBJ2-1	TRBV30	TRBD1	TGTGCCTGGTCCCCCGGACAGGGATATGAGCAGTTCTTC	CAWSPGQGYEQFF
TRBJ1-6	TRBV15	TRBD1	TGTGCCACCAGCAGAGGGGGAGACAGGGGGTCTAATTCACCCCTCCACTTT	CATSRGGDRGSNSPLHF
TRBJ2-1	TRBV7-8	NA	TGTGCCAGCAGCCCCCCCCGGGCGGGATCGGTGTCCTACAATGAGCAGTTCTTC	CASSPPRAGSVSYNEQFF